The rows below give T cell receptor beta chains drawn from one sample of a study of control samples from healthy donors and cancer patients. The assay was immunoSEQ multiplex PCR, and TCRdb's table has in-frame clones only and misses some. The data hold 78,000 or so clones, with roughly 82% observed a single time. Sequenced input: blood. The receptor source for this set is a middle-aged man in good health. CDR3s include the opening cysteine and the closing phenylalanine or tryptophan. Fields, in order: V gene, CDR3 protein.

v_gene: TRBV7-6
CDR3aa: CASSSLPGRNTEAFF

v_gene: TRBV11-3
CDR3aa: CASSPGEWNEQFF

v_gene: TRBV5-1
CDR3aa: CASSGQGHANTEAFF

v_gene: TRBV12-3/TRBV12-4
CDR3aa: CASSRVDTQYF

v_gene: TRBV11-2
CDR3aa: CASSTYLLYEQYF

v_gene: TRBV11-2
CDR3aa: CASSSETQYF

v_gene: TRBV3-1/TRBV3-2
CDR3aa: CASSQWGQETQYF

v_gene: TRBV6-2/TRBV6-3
CDR3aa: CASSWSREQQYF

v_gene: TRBV29-1
CDR3aa: CSAEGQGGHEQFF

v_gene: TRBV11-2
CDR3aa: CASSISGSISTDTQYF

v_gene: TRBV18
CDR3aa: CASSPDMAGASGNTIYF

v_gene: TRBV19
CDR3aa: CASTGQVDGYTF

v_gene: TRBV19
CDR3aa: CAAGSGRDTGELFF

v_gene: TRBV19
CDR3aa: CASIERGAGQPQHF

v_gene: TRBV2
CDR3aa: CASRRLGQGYEQYF

v_gene: TRBV7-9
CDR3aa: CASSLGRVSTEAFF

v_gene: TRBV5-1
CDR3aa: CASSSGRGGDTQYF

v_gene: TRBV7-8
CDR3aa: CASSSWTSGEETQYF

v_gene: TRBV6-5
CDR3aa: CASSFGRENTGELFF